This T cell receptor beta chain emerged from a study of PD-1 blockade in classical Hodgkin lymphoma. TCRdb's table, derived via immunoSEQ multiplex PCR, lists solely in-frame clones and lacks some. This table holds more than 70,000 clones, around 90% found once. There was relapse after autologous stem cell transplantation in every patient, and there was variation in brentuximab vedotin exposure. The V gene lost 4 bases and the J gene lost 8 bases, with 12 bases spanning the gap. Germline CDR1 reads MGHRA; CDR2 reads YSYEKL. CDR3 length: 13 residues. The TCR was taken from a human donor with classical Hodgkin lymphoma. The chain is built from TRBV4-1 and TRBJ2-1, with D perhaps matching TRBD1 or TRBD2 (5 bases each). Material: peripheral blood mononuclear cells (PBMCs), obtained before the second cycle of nivolumab. The CDR3 DNA follows: TGCGCCAGCAGCCTTGGGACGGGCCATGAGCAGTTCTTC. This encodes CASSLGTGHEQFF.